One and the same sample provided the 16 T cell receptor beta chains below, sequenced in a study of CD8+ T cells in alopecia areata. In each case, RNA was isolated and then reverse transcribed into cDNA as the sequencing template. Clones were read by immunoSEQ multiplex PCR, and TCRdb kept only the in-frame ones, dropping some. The sample includes some 200,000 clones, 50% to 70% seen only once; the top ten take around 1.6%. The treatment here: oral pan-JAK inhibitor, 5-10 mg twice daily. The sequences come from CD4+ T cells sorted from blood, collected at week 4, from a patient treated with tofacitinib. The receptors shown here come from a human donor with alopecia areata.

The chain is built from TRBV30 and TRBJ1-6, with TRBD1 as a possible D gene (5 bases). The CDR3 has 13 residues. Trimming pared 0 bases from V and 10 bases from J, leaving 10 bases between. Germline V gene data show CDR1 as GTSNPN and CDR2 as SVGIG (reference sequence). The CDR3 DNA follows: TGTGCCTGGAGTGTGGCAGGGCGGTCACCCCTCCACTTT. It codes for CAWSVAGRSPLHF.

V is TRBV5-5 and J is TRBJ1-5; 7 nucleotides line up with TRBD1. The CDR3 consists of 15 residues. Unmatched junction bases numbered 8, after V lost 4 bases and J lost 4 bases. Germline CDR1 SGHKS, CDR2 YYEKEE (reference sequence). Here the CDR3 DNA reads TGTGCCAGCAGCCCCGTGACAGGGACTAATCAGCCCCAGCATTTT. Its translation is CASSPVTGTNQPQHF. Based on the CDR3 plus reference TRBV5-5 and TRBJ1-5, the full variable domain is DAGVTQSPTHLIKTRGQQVTLRCSPISGHKSVSWYQQVLGQGPQFIFQYYEKEERGRGNFPDRFSARQFPNYSSELNVNALLLGDSALYLCASSPVTGTNQPQHFGDGTRLSIL.

The V gene is TRBV5-1, the J gene TRBJ2-5; 8 bases match TRBD2. V trimming: 0 bases; J trimming: 4 bases; junction bases outside the gene matches: 8. Germline CDR1 SGHRS, CDR2 YFSETQ. The CDR3 sequence is 16 residues long. The CDR3: CASSLGASGPGETQYF. The CDR3 region has the DNA TGCGCCAGCAGCTTGGGGGCTAGCGGGCCAGGAGAGACCCAGTACTTC.

The sample holds one count of this clone. The chain links TRBV4-3 to TRBJ2-7; weak D call: TRBD2 (5 bases). V lost 0 bases and J 0 bases, leaving 9 bases between the germline ends. CDR1 and CDR2 (germline): LGHNA, YSLEER. This CDR3 contains 15 residues. The CDR3 DNA follows: TGCGCCAGCAGCCAAGAACGGGGTTTCTCCTACGAGCAGTACTTC. This gives the protein CASSQERGFSYEQYF.

The DNA for the CDR3 is TGTGCCAGCAGCTCCCATTCCCCGCAAGAGACCCAGTACTTC. Amino acid sequence: CASSSHSPQETQYF. The genes are TRBV7-8 and TRBJ2-5; D is unclear. The CDR3 totals 14 residues. V was shortened by 4 bases and J by 2 bases, with 11 bases between the two germline ends. Germline CDR1 SGHVS, CDR2 FQNEAQ.

This chain links TRBV30 with TRBJ2-7; no firm D call. The CDR3 length is 13 residues. Germline lookup yields CDR1 GTSNPN and CDR2 SVGIG (reference sequence). V shed 0 bases and J shed 2 bases, with 8 bases lying between them. CDR3 amino acids: CAWSVGGPYEQYF. Here the CDR3 DNA reads TGTGCCTGGAGTGTAGGCGGTCCCTACGAGCAGTACTTC.

The table lists this clone with a few counts. V is TRBV4-3 and J is TRBJ2-1, with 8 bases identical to TRBD1. The CDR3 spans 12 residues. CDR1 and CDR2 (germline): LGHNA, YSLEER. V was clipped by 6 bases and J by 9 bases; unmatched bases: 4. CDR3 nucleotides: TGCGCCAGCAGTCATCAGGGGGCTGAGCAGTTCTTC. Amino acids: CASSHQGAEQFF.

This chain connects TRBV27 to TRBJ2-7; D is undetermined. The germline CDR1 and CDR2 sequences are MNHEY and SMNVEV (reference sequence). The CDR3 extends over 15 amino acids. V was cut by 2 bases and J by 2 bases, with 13 bases left in between. CDR3 protein: CASSLHTTTAYEQYF. DNA for the CDR3: TGTGCCAGCAGTTTACACACAACCACTGCCTACGAGCAGTACTTC.

This chain links TRBV5-1 with TRBJ2-2, with 8 bases that match TRBD1. In germline, CDR1 is SGHRS, CDR2 YFSETQ. Trimming cost V 4 bases and J 0 bases; bases outside gene matches: 5. This CDR3 is built from 16 residues. CDR3 residues: CASSRGDRSNTGELFF. CDR3 DNA: TGCGCCAGCAGCCGTGGGGACAGGTCGAACACCGGGGAGCTGTTTTTT.

The J gene is TRBJ2-3, the V gene TRBV14, with 13 bases matching TRBD2. Germline CDR1 is SGHDN and CDR2 is FVKESK. The CDR3 length is 17 residues. V shed 0 bases and J 4 bases; nucleotides not matched to a gene: 4. The CDR3 coding sequence is TGTGCCAGCAGCCAAGATCTAACTAGCGGGGGGGCAGATACGCAGTATTTT. It translates to CASSQDLTSGGADTQYF.

In its sample, this clone was seen a few times. The chain has TRBV15 and TRBJ1-4, with D perhaps matching TRBD1 (5 bases). Germline V gene sequence: CDR1 LNHNV, CDR2 YYDKDF (reference sequence). V lost 1 base to trimming and J lost 7 bases, with 19 bases between them. CDR3 size: 17 residues. CDR3 residues: CATSRVGAGGSSEKLFF. CDR3 DNA sequence: TGTGCCACCAGCAGAGTGGGAGCCGGGGGAAGCAGTGAAAAACTGTTTTTT. The full variable domain, completed using reference TRBV15 and TRBJ1-4, is DAMVIQNPRYQVTQFGKPVTLSCSQTLNHNVMYWYQQKSSQAPKLLFHYYDKDFNNEADTPDNFQSRRPNTSFCFLDIRSPGLGDTAMYLCATSRVGAGGSSEKLFFGSGTQLSVL.

This chain links TRBV30 with TRBJ1-2; D is unresolved. The V gene's germline CDR1 is GTSNPN and CDR2 SVGIG (reference sequence). The CDR3 length is 14 residues. Trimming took 5 bases from V and 4 from J, leaving 17 bases between them. Written as DNA, the CDR3 is TGTGCCTGGGACCGGCCTCAAATCACCTATGGCTACACCTTC. This encodes CAWDRPQITYGYTF. Filled out from reference TRBV30 and TRBJ1-2, the complete variable domain reads SQTIHQWPATLVQPVGSPLSLECTVEGTSNPNLYWYRQAAGRGLQLLFYSVGIGQISSEVPQNLSASRPQDRQFILSSKKLLLSDSGFYLCAWDRPQITYGYTFGSGTRLTVV.

The chain uses TRBV29-1 and TRBJ2-3; D unclear. In germline, CDR1 is SQVTM, CDR2 ANQGSEA. This CDR3 has 13 amino acids. Trimming removed 6 bases from V and 4 bases from J, with 14 bases in between. CDR3 coding DNA: TGCAGCGTGGGTCGACCCGGGTCAGATACGCAGTATTTT. Translation gives CSVGRPGSDTQYF.

This clone was observed many times. Other DNA sequences in this sample translate to the same CDR3. The chain couples TRBV6-1 to TRBJ2-3; a possible D gene is TRBD1 (6 bases). V dropped 2 bases and J dropped 4 bases, with 10 bases sitting between them. The CDR3 is made up of 14 amino acids. Germline values: CDR1 MNHNS, CDR2 SASEGT. The CDR3 protein is CASSETGKADTQYF. The CDR3, as DNA: TGTGCCAGCAGTGAAACAGGGAAGGCAGATACGCAGTATTTT.

V usage is TRBV14 and J usage is TRBJ1-2; 9 bases agree with TRBD1. The trim removed 1 base at V and 5 bases at J, leaving 8 bases unmatched. Germline values: CDR1 SGHDN, CDR2 FVKESK. The CDR3 loop spans 16 amino acids. CDR3 loop: CASSQAGVQGAYGYTF. The CDR3 DNA reads TGTGCCAGCAGCCAAGCAGGAGTACAGGGGGCTTATGGCTACACCTTC.

A few counts support this clone. This chain links TRBV5-1 with TRBJ2-1; D remains ambiguous. Deletions cut 0 bases from V and 6 bases from J, with 4 bases between. Germline lookup yields CDR1 SGHRS and CDR2 YFSETQ. CDR3 size: 12 residues. The CDR3 coding sequence is TGCGCCAGCAGCTTGGCCCCCAATGAGCAGTTCTTC. This gives the protein CASSLAPNEQFF.